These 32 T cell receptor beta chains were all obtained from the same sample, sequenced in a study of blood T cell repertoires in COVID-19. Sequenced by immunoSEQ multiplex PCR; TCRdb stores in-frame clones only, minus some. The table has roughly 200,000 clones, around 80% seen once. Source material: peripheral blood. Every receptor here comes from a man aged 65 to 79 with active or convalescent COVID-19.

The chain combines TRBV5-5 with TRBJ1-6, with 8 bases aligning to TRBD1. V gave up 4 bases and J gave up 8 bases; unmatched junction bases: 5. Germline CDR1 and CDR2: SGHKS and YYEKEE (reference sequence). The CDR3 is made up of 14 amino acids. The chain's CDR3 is CASSPGQGYSPLHF. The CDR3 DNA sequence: TGTGCCAGCAGCCCAGGACAGGGATATTCACCCCTCCACTTT.

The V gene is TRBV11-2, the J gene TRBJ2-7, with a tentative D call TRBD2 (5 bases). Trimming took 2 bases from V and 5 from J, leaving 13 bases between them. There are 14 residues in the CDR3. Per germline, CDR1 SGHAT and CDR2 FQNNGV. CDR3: CASSLSGKVNEQYF. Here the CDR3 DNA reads TGTGCCAGCAGCTTATCGGGGAAGGTGAACGAGCAGTACTTC.

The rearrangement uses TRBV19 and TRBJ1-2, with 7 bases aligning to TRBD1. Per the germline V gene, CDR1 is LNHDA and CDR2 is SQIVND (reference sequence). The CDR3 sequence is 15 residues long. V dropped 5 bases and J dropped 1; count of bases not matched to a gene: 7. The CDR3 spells CASSGRQGGNYGYTF. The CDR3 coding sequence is TGTGCCAGTAGTGGCCGACAGGGAGGTAACTATGGCTACACCTTC.

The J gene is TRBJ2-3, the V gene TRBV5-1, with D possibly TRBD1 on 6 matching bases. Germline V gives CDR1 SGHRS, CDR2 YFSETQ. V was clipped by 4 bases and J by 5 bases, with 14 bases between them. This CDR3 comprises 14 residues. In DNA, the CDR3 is TGCGCCAGCAGCCCCCAGGGGTCCGGAGATACGCAGTATTTT. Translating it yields CASSPQGSGDTQYF.

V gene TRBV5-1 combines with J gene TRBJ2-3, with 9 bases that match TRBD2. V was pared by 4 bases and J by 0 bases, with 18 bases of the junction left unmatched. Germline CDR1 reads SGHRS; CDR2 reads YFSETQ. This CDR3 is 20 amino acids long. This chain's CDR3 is CASSPPAGGIPDRSTDTQYF. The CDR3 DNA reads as TGCGCCAGCAGCCCTCCCGCGGGGGGGATCCCGGATAGGAGCACAGATACGCAGTATTTT.

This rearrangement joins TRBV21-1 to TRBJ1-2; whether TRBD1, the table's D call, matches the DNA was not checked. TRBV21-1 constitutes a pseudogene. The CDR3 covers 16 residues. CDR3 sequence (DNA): TGTGCCAGCAGCAAAGCTTCAGGACAGGGCGCTGTGCGCTACACCTTC. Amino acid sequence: CASSKASGQGAVRYTF.

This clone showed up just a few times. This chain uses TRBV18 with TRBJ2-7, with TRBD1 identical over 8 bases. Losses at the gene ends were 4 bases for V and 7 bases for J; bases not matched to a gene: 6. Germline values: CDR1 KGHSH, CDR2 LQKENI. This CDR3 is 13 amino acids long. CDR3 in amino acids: CASSQQGAWEQYF. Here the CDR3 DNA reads TGTGCCAGCTCACAGCAGGGGGCTTGGGAGCAGTACTTC.

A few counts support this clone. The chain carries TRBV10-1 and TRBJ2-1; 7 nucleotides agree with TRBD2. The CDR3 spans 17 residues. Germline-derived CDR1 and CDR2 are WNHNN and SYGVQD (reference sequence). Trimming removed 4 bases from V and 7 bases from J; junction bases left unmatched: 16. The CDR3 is CASSGISRTGGRNEQFF. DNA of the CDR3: TGCGCCAGCAGTGGGATTTCTAGGACGGGGGGTAGGAATGAGCAGTTCTTC.

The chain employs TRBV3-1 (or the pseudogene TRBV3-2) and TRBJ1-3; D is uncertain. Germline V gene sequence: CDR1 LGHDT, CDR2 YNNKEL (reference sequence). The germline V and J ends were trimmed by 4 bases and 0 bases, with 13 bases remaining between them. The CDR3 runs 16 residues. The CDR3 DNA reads TGTGCCAGCAGCCGTTCGAGACTGACCTCTGGAAACACCATATATTTT. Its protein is CASSRSRLTSGNTIYF.

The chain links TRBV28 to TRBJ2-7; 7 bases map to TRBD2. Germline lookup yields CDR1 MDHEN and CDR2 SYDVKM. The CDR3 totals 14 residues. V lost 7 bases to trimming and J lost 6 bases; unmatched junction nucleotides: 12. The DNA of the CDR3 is TGTGCCAGCAACCCGAGGACTAGTGCTTCCGAGCAGTACTTC. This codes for CASNPRTSASEQYF.

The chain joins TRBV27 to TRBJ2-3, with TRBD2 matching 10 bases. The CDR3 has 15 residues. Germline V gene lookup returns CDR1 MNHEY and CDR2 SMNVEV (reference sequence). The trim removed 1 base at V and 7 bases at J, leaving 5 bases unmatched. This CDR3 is CASSLYLAGGYTQYF. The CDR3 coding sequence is TGTGCCAGCAGTTTATATTTAGCGGGAGGATATACGCAGTATTTT.

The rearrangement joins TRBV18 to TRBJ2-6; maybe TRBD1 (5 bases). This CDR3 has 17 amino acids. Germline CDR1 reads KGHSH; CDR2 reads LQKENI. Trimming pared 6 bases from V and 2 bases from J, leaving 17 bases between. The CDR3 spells CASSPQGAGAGANVLTF. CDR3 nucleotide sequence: TGTGCCAGCTCGCCCCAAGGGGCTGGAGCTGGGGCCAACGTCCTGACTTTC.

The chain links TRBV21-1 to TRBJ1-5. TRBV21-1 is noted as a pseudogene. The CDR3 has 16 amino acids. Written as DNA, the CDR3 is TGTGCCAGCAGTTTTCTCCCGGGAGGGTTTAATCAGCCCCAGCATTTT. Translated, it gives CASSFLPGGFNQPQHF.

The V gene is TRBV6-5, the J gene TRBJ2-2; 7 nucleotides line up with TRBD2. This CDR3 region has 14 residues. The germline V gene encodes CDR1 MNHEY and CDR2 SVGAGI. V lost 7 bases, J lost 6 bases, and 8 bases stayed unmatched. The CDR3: CASTSTSWAGELFF. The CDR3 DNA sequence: TGTGCCAGCACTTCGACTAGCTGGGCCGGGGAGCTGTTTTTT.

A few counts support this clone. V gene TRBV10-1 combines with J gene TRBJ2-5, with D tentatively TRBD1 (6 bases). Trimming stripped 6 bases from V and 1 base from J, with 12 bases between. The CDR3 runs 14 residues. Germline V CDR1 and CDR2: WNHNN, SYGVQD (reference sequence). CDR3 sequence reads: CASSPGQIQETQYF. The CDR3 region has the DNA TGCGCCAGCAGCCCCGGACAGATCCAAGAGACCCAGTACTTC.

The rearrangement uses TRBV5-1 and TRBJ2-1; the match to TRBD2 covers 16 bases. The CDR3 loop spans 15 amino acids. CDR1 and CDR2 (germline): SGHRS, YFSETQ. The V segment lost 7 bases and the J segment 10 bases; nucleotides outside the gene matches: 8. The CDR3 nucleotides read TGCGCCAGCCAATCCCCGGGACTAGCGGGAGGGGAGCAGTTCTTC. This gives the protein CASQSPGLAGGEQFF.

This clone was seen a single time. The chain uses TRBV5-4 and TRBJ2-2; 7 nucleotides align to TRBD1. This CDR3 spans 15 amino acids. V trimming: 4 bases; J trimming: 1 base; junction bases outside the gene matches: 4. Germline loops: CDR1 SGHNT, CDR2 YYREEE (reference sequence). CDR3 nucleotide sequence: TGTGCCAGCAGCGACGACAGGGTGAACACCGGGGAGCTGTTTTTT. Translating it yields CASSDDRVNTGELFF.

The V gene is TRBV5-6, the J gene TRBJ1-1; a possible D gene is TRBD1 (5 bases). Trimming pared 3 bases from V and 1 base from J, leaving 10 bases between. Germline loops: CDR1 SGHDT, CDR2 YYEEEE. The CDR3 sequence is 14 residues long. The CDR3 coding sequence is TGTGCCAGCAGCTCATTGACAGAGAACACTGAAGCTTTCTTT. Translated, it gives CASSSLTENTEAFF.

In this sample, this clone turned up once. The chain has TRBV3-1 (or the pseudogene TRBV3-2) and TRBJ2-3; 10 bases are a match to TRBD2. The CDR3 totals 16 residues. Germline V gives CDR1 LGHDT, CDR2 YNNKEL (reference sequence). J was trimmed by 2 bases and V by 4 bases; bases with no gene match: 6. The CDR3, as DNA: TGTGCCAGCAGCCCAGAGCGGGGGGGGAACACAGATACGCAGTATTTT. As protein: CASSPERGGNTDTQYF.

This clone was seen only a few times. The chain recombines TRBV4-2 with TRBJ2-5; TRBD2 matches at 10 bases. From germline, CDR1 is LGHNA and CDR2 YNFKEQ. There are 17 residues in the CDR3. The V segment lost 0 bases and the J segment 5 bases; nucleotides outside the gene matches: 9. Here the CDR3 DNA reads TGTGCCAGCAGCCAAGAAACCCAGCGGGGGGGCCGGGAGACCCAGTACTTC. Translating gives CASSQETQRGGRETQYF.

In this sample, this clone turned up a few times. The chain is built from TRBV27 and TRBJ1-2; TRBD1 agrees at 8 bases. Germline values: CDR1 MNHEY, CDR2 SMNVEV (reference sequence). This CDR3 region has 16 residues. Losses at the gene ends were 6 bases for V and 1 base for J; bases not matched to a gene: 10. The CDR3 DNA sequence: TGTGCCAGCAGGACCACCAGACAGGGGTATAACTATGGCTACACCTTC. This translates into CASRTTRQGYNYGYTF.

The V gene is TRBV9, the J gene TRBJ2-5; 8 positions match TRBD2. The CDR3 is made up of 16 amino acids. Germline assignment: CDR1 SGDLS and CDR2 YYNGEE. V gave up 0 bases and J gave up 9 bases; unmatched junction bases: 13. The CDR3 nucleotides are TGTGCCAGCAGCGTAGGAGTAGGTGCGGCGGGGGGAGCCCAGTACTTC. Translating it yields CASSVGVGAAGGAQYF. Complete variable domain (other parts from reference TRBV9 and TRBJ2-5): DSGVTQTPKHLITATGQRVTLRCSPRSGDLSVYWYQQSLDQGLQFLIQYYNGEERAKGNILERFSAQQFPDLHSELNLSSLELGDSALYFCASSVGVGAAGGAQYFGPGTRLLVL.

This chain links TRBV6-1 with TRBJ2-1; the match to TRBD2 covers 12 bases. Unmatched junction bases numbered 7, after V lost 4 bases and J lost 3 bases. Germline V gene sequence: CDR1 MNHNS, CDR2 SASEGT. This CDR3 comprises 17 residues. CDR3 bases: TGTGCCAGCAGTGCCTCTAGCGGGAGGGCCGGCTACAATGAGCAGTTCTTC. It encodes CASSASSGRAGYNEQFF.

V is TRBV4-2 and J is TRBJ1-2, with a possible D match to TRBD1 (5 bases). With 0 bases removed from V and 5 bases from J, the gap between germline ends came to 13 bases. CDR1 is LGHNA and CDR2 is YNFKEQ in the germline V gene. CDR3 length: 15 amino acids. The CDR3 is CASSQDLKGSYGYTF. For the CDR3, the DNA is TGTGCCAGCAGCCAAGATCTAAAGGGGTCATATGGCTACACCTTC.

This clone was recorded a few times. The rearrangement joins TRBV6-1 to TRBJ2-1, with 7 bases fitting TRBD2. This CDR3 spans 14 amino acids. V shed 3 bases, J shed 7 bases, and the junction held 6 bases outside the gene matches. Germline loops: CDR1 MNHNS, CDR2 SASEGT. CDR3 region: CASSDTGGGNEQFF. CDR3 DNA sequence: TGTGCCAGCAGTGATACGGGAGGCGGTAATGAGCAGTTCTTC.

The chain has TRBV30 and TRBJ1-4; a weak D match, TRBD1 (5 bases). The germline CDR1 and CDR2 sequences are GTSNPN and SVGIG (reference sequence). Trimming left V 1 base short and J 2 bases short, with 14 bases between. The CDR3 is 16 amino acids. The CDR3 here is CAWSGPGFQTNEKLFF. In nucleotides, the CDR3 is TGTGCCTGGAGTGGGCCAGGGTTTCAGACTAATGAAAAACTGTTTTTT.

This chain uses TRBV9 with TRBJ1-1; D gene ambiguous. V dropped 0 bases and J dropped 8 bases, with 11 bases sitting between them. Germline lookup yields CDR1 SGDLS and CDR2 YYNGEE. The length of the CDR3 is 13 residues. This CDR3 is CASSVATTGEAFF. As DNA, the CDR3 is TGTGCCAGCAGCGTAGCTACGACTGGAGAAGCTTTCTTT.

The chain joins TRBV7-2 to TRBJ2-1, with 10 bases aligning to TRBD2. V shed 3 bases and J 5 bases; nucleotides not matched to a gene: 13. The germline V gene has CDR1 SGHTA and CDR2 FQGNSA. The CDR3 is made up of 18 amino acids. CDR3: CASSLVGVPLAGDNEQFF. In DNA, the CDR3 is TGTGCCAGCAGCTTGGTTGGGGTTCCGCTAGCGGGGGACAATGAGCAGTTCTTC.

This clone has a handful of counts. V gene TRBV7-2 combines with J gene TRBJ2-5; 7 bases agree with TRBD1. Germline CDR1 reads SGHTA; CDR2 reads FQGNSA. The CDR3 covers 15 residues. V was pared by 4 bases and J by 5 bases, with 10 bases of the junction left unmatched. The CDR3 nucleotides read TGTGCCAGCAGCTCCAGACAGGGTATCGGGGAGACCCAGTACTTC. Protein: CASSSRQGIGETQYF.

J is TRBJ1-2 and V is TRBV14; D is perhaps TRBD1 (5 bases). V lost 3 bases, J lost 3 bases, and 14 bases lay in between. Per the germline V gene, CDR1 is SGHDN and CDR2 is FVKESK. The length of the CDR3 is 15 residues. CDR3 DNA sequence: TGTGCCAGCAGCCAGGGGCCCGGGAGCTACTATGGCTACACCTTC. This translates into CASSQGPGSYYGYTF. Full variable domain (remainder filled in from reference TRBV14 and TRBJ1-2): EAGVTQFPSHSVIEKGQTVTLRCDPISGHDNLYWYRRVMGKEIKFLLHFVKESKQDESGMPNNRFLAERTGGTYSTLKVQPAELEDSGVYFCASSQGPGSYYGYTFGSGTRLTVV.

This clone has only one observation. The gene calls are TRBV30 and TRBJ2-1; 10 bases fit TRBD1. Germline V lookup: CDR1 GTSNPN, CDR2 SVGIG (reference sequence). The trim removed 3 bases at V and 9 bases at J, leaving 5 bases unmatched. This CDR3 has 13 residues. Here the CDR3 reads CAWSEGQGPEQFF. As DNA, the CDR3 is TGTGCCTGGAGCGAGGGACAGGGGCCTGAGCAGTTCTTC.

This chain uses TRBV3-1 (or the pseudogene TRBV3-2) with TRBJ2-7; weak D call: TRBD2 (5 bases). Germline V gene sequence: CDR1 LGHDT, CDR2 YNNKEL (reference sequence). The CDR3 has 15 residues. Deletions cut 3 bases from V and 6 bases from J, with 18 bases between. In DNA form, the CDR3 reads TGTGCCAGCAGCCATAGGCTAGCTGGAGTTGGCGAGCAGTACTTC. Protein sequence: CASSHRLAGVGEQYF.